Following are 19 T cell receptor beta chains from one sample sequenced in a study of blood T cell repertoires in COVID-19. The table came from immunoSEQ multiplex PCR; TCRdb's copy has only in-frame clones and leaves some out. The data hold roughly 150,000 clones, with 83% observed a single time. The sample comprised peripheral blood. The receptors come from a woman in her seventies who had recovered from COVID-19.

The CDR3 here is CASSFGHGELFF. The CDR3 DNA sequence: TGTGCCAGCAGCTTCGGACACGGGGAGCTGTTTTTT. The rearrangement links TRBV7-2 to TRBJ2-2; TRBD1 is a possible D gene (5 bases). V dropped 3 bases and J dropped 7 bases, with 6 bases sitting between them. This CDR3 is built from 12 residues. From germline, CDR1 is SGHTA and CDR2 FQGNSA.

This clone appeared once. The J gene is TRBJ2-5, the V gene TRBV7-9; 7 bases map to TRBD2. This CDR3 spans 15 amino acids. V lost 4 bases to trimming and J lost 5 bases; unmatched junction nucleotides: 10. Germline lookup yields CDR1 SEHNR and CDR2 FQNEAQ (reference sequence). CDR3 coding DNA: TGTGCCAGCAGCTACTGGGGGGGTCTGGACGAGACCCAGTACTTC. It yields the protein CASSYWGGLDETQYF.

The CDR3 spells CASSQAGLAPSQYF. In DNA, the CDR3 is TGTGCCAGCAGCCAAGCCGGACTAGCCCCATCCCAGTACTTC. The rearrangement joins TRBV3-1 (or the pseudogene TRBV3-2) to TRBJ2-5; 8 nucleotides match TRBD2. V was clipped by 1 base and J by 9 bases; unmatched bases: 7. The CDR3 is 14 residues long. CDR1 is LGHDT, CDR2 YNNKEL, per germline (reference sequence).

This clone was counted a few times. The DNA of the CDR3 is TGTGCCAGCAGCCCCGCTGGGCTAGCGGGTAATGAGCAGTTCTTC. Amino acid sequence: CASSPAGLAGNEQFF. This chain joins TRBV11-2 and TRBJ2-1; 8 bases are shared with TRBD2. Germline V gene data show CDR1 as SGHAT and CDR2 as FQNNGV. V shed 5 bases, J shed 7 bases, and the junction held 10 bases outside the gene matches. CDR3 length equals 15 residues.

The chain recombines TRBV28 with TRBJ1-2, with 8 bases identical to TRBD1. CDR1 is MDHEN, CDR2 SYDVKM, per germline. This CDR3 region has 16 residues. The trim removed 6 bases at V and 4 bases at J, leaving 13 bases unmatched. CDR3 sequence: CASSPGQGRGGYGYTF. CDR3 DNA sequence: TGTGCCAGCAGCCCAGGACAGGGTAGGGGTGGCTATGGCTACACCTTC.

This rearrangement joins TRBV7-6 to TRBJ2-1, with a tentative D call TRBD1 (7 bases). V was trimmed by 5 bases and J by 4 bases, leaving 21 bases between them. There are 17 residues in the CDR3. Germline-derived CDR1 and CDR2 are SGHVS and FNYEAQ. The CDR3 sequence: CASSPPWGDRQYNEQFF. The CDR3 DNA sequence: TGTGCCAGCAGCCCCCCCTGGGGGGACAGACAATACAATGAGCAGTTCTTC.

This clone was found a few times. The chain has TRBV4-2 and TRBJ2-1, with a possible D match to TRBD1 (5 bases). The CDR3 loop spans 12 amino acids. V dropped 2 bases and J dropped 8 bases, with 7 bases sitting between them. Germline V gene sequence: CDR1 LGHNA, CDR2 YNFKEQ. The CDR3 coding sequence is TGTGCCAGCAGCCAACTACAGGATGAGCAGTTCTTC. Translation: CASSQLQDEQFF.

The gene calls are TRBV4-3 and TRBJ1-6; 9 bases are a match to TRBD1. The germline CDR1 and CDR2 sequences are LGHNA and YSLEER. The length of the CDR3 is 16 residues. V lost 0 bases to trimming and J lost 10 bases; unmatched junction nucleotides: 7. The CDR3 loop reads CASSQDRGQGGSPLHF. Written as DNA, the CDR3 is TGCGCCAGCAGCCAAGATAGGGGACAGGGTGGGTCACCCCTCCACTTT.

The chain is built from TRBV5-4 and TRBJ2-5; 8 nucleotides align to TRBD2. CDR1 and CDR2 (germline): SGHNT, YYREEE (reference sequence). The CDR3 extends over 16 amino acids. V shed 1 base and J 3 bases; nucleotides not matched to a gene: 8. The CDR3 DNA is TGTGCCAGCAGCTTGTCCCCGACTAGCGCCGAAGAGACCCAGTACTTC. The encoded protein is CASSLSPTSAEETQYF.

This clone came up many times. The rearrangement links TRBV10-3 to TRBJ1-2; D not resolved. V lost 4 bases and J lost 4, with 7 bases in between. This CDR3 contains 12 residues. The germline V gene encodes CDR1 ENHRY and CDR2 SYGVKD. CDR3 DNA: TGTGCCATCAGTGGAGAAATCTATGGCTACACCTTC. Amino acids: CAISGEIYGYTF.

CDR3 residues: CASSYSNPTGTGEQFF. In nucleotides, the CDR3 is TGTGCCAGCAGTTACTCAAACCCGACAGGGACAGGTGAGCAGTTCTTC. This chain joins TRBV6-6 and TRBJ2-1; 8 nucleotides match TRBD1. Germline-derived CDR1 and CDR2 are MNHNY and SVGAGI (reference sequence). J lost 9 bases, V lost 0 bases, and 10 bases had no gene match. The CDR3 covers 16 residues.

The chain carries TRBV29-1 and TRBJ2-5; 7 nucleotides align to TRBD1. Germline V gene sequence: CDR1 SQVTM, CDR2 ANQGSEA. CDR3 length equals 13 residues. After removal of 7 bases from V and 1 base from J, the junction contained 6 bases not matched to a gene. The CDR3 spells CSAQQGTQETQYF. DNA for the CDR3: TGCAGCGCCCAACAGGGGACCCAAGAGACCCAGTACTTC. Complete variable domain (other parts from reference TRBV29-1 and TRBJ2-5): SAVISQKPSRDICQRGTSLTIQCQVDSQVTMMFWYRQQPGQSLTLIATANQGSEATYESGFVIDKFPISRPNLTFSTLTVSNMSPEDSSIYLCSAQQGTQETQYFGPGTRLLVL.

This chain joins TRBV27 and TRBJ1-1, with TRBD1 matching 7 bases. The germline gives CDR1 MNHEY, CDR2 SMNVEV (reference sequence). CDR3 length: 12 amino acids. The ends lost 8 bases at V and 11 bases at J; junction bases unmatched: 11. The CDR3 DNA is TGTGCCAGCCGGGGACAGCCCGGTCGGGCTTTCTTT. The encoded protein is CASRGQPGRAFF.

There are a few counts of this clone. The V gene is TRBV4-2, the J gene TRBJ2-7; 9 bases agree with TRBD2. CDR3 size: 14 residues. The V gene's germline CDR1 is LGHNA and CDR2 YNFKEQ. V was clipped by 0 bases and J by 4 bases; unmatched bases: 1. The CDR3 bases are TGTGCCAGCAGCCAAGATGCGGGGGGGTACGAGCAGTACTTC. Translated, it gives CASSQDAGGYEQYF.

J is TRBJ1-2 and V is TRBV28; TRBD1 aligns across 7 bases. Germline V gene lookup returns CDR1 MDHEN and CDR2 SYDVKM. With V trimmed by 7 bases and J by 2 bases, 16 bases remained unmatched. The CDR3 sequence is 17 residues long. This CDR3 is CASTLLVEQGENYGYTF. For the CDR3, the DNA is TGTGCCAGCACCCTCCTCGTAGAGCAGGGGGAAAACTATGGCTACACCTTC.

This clone was seen only a few times. This rearrangement joins TRBV12-3 or TRBV12-4 to TRBJ2-3, with D hard to call. This CDR3 is built from 13 residues. V lost 4 bases to trimming and J lost 1 base, with 6 bases between them. The CDR3, as DNA: TGTGCCAGCAGTTGGCACGGCACAGATACGCAGTATTTT. Its protein product is CASSWHGTDTQYF.

J is TRBJ2-1 and V is TRBV10-3, with D hard to call. The germline gives CDR1 ENHRY, CDR2 SYGVKD. Trimming took 3 bases from V and 0 from J, leaving 9 bases between them. The CDR3 has 15 residues. The CDR3 sequence: CAISDNTVSYNEQFF. The CDR3 nucleotides read TGTGCCATCAGTGACAACACAGTCTCCTACAATGAGCAGTTCTTC.

This clone was counted ten times or more. The sample carries other DNA sequences with the same CDR3. The V and J genes are TRBV21-1 and TRBJ2-3; TRBD2, as called in the table, went unchecked against the DNA. TRBV21-1 is noted as a pseudogene. The CDR3 has 16 amino acids. In DNA, the CDR3 is TGTGCCAGCAGCAAAGGTCGCGGGGGGGGAGCAGATACGCAGTATTTT. This translates into CASSKGRGGGADTQYF.

The chain links TRBV3-1 (or the pseudogene TRBV3-2) to TRBJ2-5; tentatively, D is TRBD1 (6 bases). Between the trimmed V and J ends, which lost 4 bases and 5 bases, there was a span of 14 bases. Per germline, CDR1 LGHDT and CDR2 YNNKEL (reference sequence). CDR3 length: 14 residues. CDR3 DNA: TGTGCCAGCAGCCCACAGGGAAATCCGGAGACCCAGTACTTC. It translates to CASSPQGNPETQYF.